The 8 T cell receptor beta chains listed next were all sequenced from one sample in a study of precursors of human CD4 cytotoxic T cells. Bulk UMI-based sequencing covered sorted CD4+ central memory, effector memory, IL-7R-high and IL-7R-negative TEMRA subsets. TCRdb recomputed calls from the reads with MiXCR, one row per CDR3 protein. The sample records 500 or so distinct CDR3 sequences, 14% to 15% being singletons. The sequencing input was memory CD4+ T cells from blood (PBMCs). All receptors come from a human donor in good health.

This clonotype was detected a few times. The rearrangement joins TRBV15 to TRBJ2-7; the match to TRBD1 covers 10 bases. Germline CDR1 is LNHNV and CDR2 is YYDKDF (reference sequence). The J segment lost 4 bases and the V segment lost 1 base, leaving 10 bases of the junction unmatched. The CDR3 spans 17 residues. The CDR3 nucleotides are TGTGCCACCAGCAGAGGACAAGGTTGGGACAGGGGATACGAGCAGTACTTC. This gives the protein CATSRGQGWDRGYEQYF.

As concerns this clonotype: Germline and junction disagree at one end, which may indicate a read error. This chain joins TRBV7-2 and TRBJ1-5; D gene unclear. This CDR3 comprises 13 residues. The V gene's germline CDR1 is SGHTA and CDR2 FQGNSA. The CDR3 DNA reads TGTGCCGGCAGCTTATATTCGGGGCAGCCCCAGCATTTT. It yields the protein CAGSLYSGQPQHF.

This clonotype showed up just once. V gene TRBV7-9 combines with J gene TRBJ2-3, with D perhaps being TRBD1 or TRBD2 (5 bases each). The germline V gene encodes CDR1 SEHNR and CDR2 FQNEAQ (reference sequence). CDR3 length: 15 amino acids. The V end was cut by 5 bases, the J end by 1 base, with 13 bases between. CDR3 coding DNA: TGTGCCAGCAGCCCCATGGGGGATGGCACAGATACGCAGTATTTT. This codes for CASSPMGDGTDTQYF.

This clonotype has more than one count but fewer than ten. This chain connects TRBV19 to TRBJ1-5; D perhaps matches TRBD1 (5 bases). The germline CDR1 and CDR2 sequences are LNHDA and SQIVND (reference sequence). The CDR3 has 15 amino acids. V shed 2 bases and J shed 4 bases, with 12 bases lying between them. In DNA form, the CDR3 reads TGTGCCAGTAGTATACAGGGACGGAGTAATCAGCCCCAGCATTTT. Translation: CASSIQGRSNQPQHF. Full variable domain (missing parts from reference TRBV19 and TRBJ1-5): DGGITQSPKYLFRKEGQNVTLSCEQNLNHDAMYWYRQDPGQGLRLIYYSQIVNDFQKGDIAEGYSVSREKKESFPLTVTSAQKNPTAFYLCASSIQGRSNQPQHFGDGTRLSIL.

This rearrangement joins TRBV5-4 to TRBJ2-7, with D perhaps given as TRBD1 or TRBD2 (5 bases each). Deletions cut 3 bases from V and 1 base from J, with 11 bases between. Germline V gene lookup returns CDR1 SGHNT and CDR2 YYREEE (reference sequence). The CDR3 has 14 amino acids. CDR3 protein: CASSSGRLSYEQYF. The CDR3, as DNA: TGTGCCAGCAGCTCGGGACGGCTGTCCTACGAGCAGTACTTC.

By share, this clonotype counts as large. The chain has TRBV4-1 and TRBJ1-5; no definite D call. The germline V gene encodes CDR1 MGHRA and CDR2 YSYEKL. The CDR3 extends over 16 amino acids. V was trimmed by 0 bases and J by 2 bases, leaving 11 bases between them. DNA of the CDR3: TGCGCCAGCAGCCAAGATGGAGGGCTTGGCAATCAGCCCCAGCATTTT. This gives the protein CASSQDGGLGNQPQHF.

In the case of this clonotype: A read error may explain this, as a much larger clone is one base away. V and J are TRBV5-1 and TRBJ2-2; D is uncertain. Germline CDR1 reads SGHRS; CDR2 reads YFSETQ. The CDR3 has 14 residues. V was clipped by 0 bases and J by 7 bases, with 10 bases between them. The CDR3 DNA reads TGCGCCAGCAGCTTGGCCGGGCACATCGGGGAGCTGTTTTTT. It translates to CASSLAGHIGELFF.

The gene calls are TRBV4-2 and TRBJ2-1; D not resolved. The germline CDR1 and CDR2 sequences are LGHNA and YNFKEQ. The length of the CDR3 is 13 residues. The ends were cut back, 1 base at V and 5 bases at J, with 6 bases in the middle. The CDR3 coding sequence is TGTGCCAGCAGCCAAGGGCGGAACAATGAGCAGTTCTTC. Translating it yields CASSQGRNNEQFF.